This T cell receptor beta chain was documented in a study of T cell responses to AZD1222 COVID-19 vaccine. Looking at the study overall: Pooling was applied to second doses at about 4 or about 12 weeks. Findings and limits, study-wide: Baseline antibody screening turned up just a handful of seropositive AZD1222 recipients. Repertoires in all cases were sampled only once the peak T cell response had passed. Among the donors, most were white British and more were female, and clonal diversity was possibly underestimated.

CDR1 is SGHDT and CDR2 is YYEEEE in the germline V gene. The CDR3 sequence is 17 residues long. V was shortened by 2 bases and J by 2 bases, with 20 bases between the two germline ends. Clones were read by immunoSEQ multiplex PCR, and TCRdb kept only the in-frame ones, dropping some. Of about 120,000 clones in the sample, more than 85% are singletons; the top ten hold approximately 2.8%. On this clone: Its antigen is currently unknown.

Sequencing used peripheral blood, obtained on day 0 of AZD1222 vaccination. The TCR originated in an adult in good health. This rearrangement joins TRBV5-6 to TRBJ2-7, with D maybe TRBD2 (6 bases). In nucleotides, the CDR3 is TGTGCCAGCAGCTTCCTCGGGCGGGAAAAAGACCCCTACGAGCAGTACTTC. As protein: CASSFLGREKDPYEQYF.